This T cell receptor beta chain was profiled in a study of PD-L1 blockade in urothelial cancer. About the research overall: Reported median T cell count for blood samples was around 140,000.

The table came from immunoSEQ multiplex PCR; TCRdb's copy has only in-frame clones and leaves some out. Among tens of thousands of clones listed, about four fifths were seen once. The time point was: pretreatment peripheral blood. The germline V gene has CDR1 LGHNA and CDR2 YSLEER. Trimming left V 3 bases short and J 5 bases short, with 12 bases between. The CDR3 spans 14 residues. This clone was observed a handful of times. The sample was PBMCs, taken around atezolizumab (anti-PD-L1) treatment. The V gene is TRBV4-3, the J gene TRBJ2-3; the D gene is possibly TRBD2 (6 bases). This TCR derives from a man between 65 and 85 years old with urothelial cancer. This CDR3 reads CASSQRTGEDTQYF. CDR3 sequence (DNA): TGCGCCAGCAGCCAGCGGACGGGAGAAGATACGCAGTATTTT.